One and the same sample provided the 9 T cell receptor beta chains below, sequenced in a study of T cell responses to AZD1222 COVID-19 vaccine. Profiling relied on immunoSEQ multiplex PCR, and the TCRdb table lists in-frame clones only, not all of them. The sample contains about 160,000 clones, about 90% of which appear only once. Here the sequenced sample was peripheral blood, taken on day 0 of AZD1222 vaccination. These receptors were taken from an adult in good health.

The chain employs TRBV2 and TRBJ1-1, with D possibly matching TRBD1 (5 bases). V was cut by 6 bases and J by 5 bases, with 19 bases left in between. The germline V gene has CDR1 SNHLY and CDR2 FYNNEI. This CDR3 spans 15 amino acids. The CDR3 DNA sequence: TGTGCCAGCAGCGCAGTCCTGGGGACTTTTACTGAAGCTTTCTTT. It encodes CASSAVLGTFTEAFF.

This clone showed up just a few times. J is TRBJ1-2 and V is TRBV7-9; D is undetermined. Germline V gives CDR1 SEHNR, CDR2 FQNEAQ (reference sequence). Trimming cost V 2 bases and J 1 base, with 17 bases left between them. This CDR3 region has 17 residues. The CDR3 is CASSLKGSGSNNYGYTF. The CDR3 bases are TGTGCCAGCAGCTTAAAAGGCTCCGGCTCAAATAACTATGGCTACACCTTC.

This rearrangement joins TRBV7-2 to TRBJ1-2; D not resolved. Germline CDR1 SGHTA, CDR2 FQGNSA. This CDR3 has 17 amino acids. Between the trimmed V and J ends, which lost 7 bases and 4 bases, there was a span of 25 bases. The DNA for the CDR3 is TGTGCCAGCACCCCCAAGGCCGGGGAACTTGCAGTCTATGGCTACACCTTC. Amino acids: CASTPKAGELAVYGYTF. Variable domain in full (rest from reference TRBV7-2 and TRBJ1-2): GAGVSQSPSNKVTEKGKDVELRCDPISGHTALYWYRQSLGQGLEFLIYFQGNSAPDKSGLPSDRFSAERTGGSVSTLTIQRTQQEDSAVYLCASTPKAGELAVYGYTFGSGTRLTVV.

This clone was picked up one time. The V gene is TRBV10-1, the J gene TRBJ2-7, with 8 bases fitting TRBD1. The CDR3 is made up of 15 amino acids. Germline CDR1 WNHNN, CDR2 SYGVQD (reference sequence). The ends lost 0 bases at V and 2 bases at J; junction bases unmatched: 3. Written as DNA, the CDR3 is TGCGCCAGCAGTGAGTCCGGGACAGGCACCTACGAGCAGTACTTC. Translated: CASSESGTGTYEQYF.

The rearrangement joins TRBV4-2 to TRBJ1-5, with a possible D match to TRBD1 (6 bases). This CDR3 comprises 15 residues. The germline CDR1 and CDR2 sequences are LGHNA and YNFKEQ. V was trimmed by 0 bases and J by 7 bases, leaving 13 bases between them. The CDR3 DNA follows: TGTGCCAGCAGCCAAGATGAGGGGGGCTCACAGCCCCAGCATTTT. Translation: CASSQDEGGSQPQHF.

The CDR3 DNA reads TGTGCCAGCTCGGAACTCAGCCCCTACGAGCAGTACTTC. Encoded protein: CASSELSPYEQYF. The rearrangement uses TRBV18 and TRBJ2-7, with D unresolved. Trimming cost V 6 bases and J 2 bases, with 11 bases left between them. Germline lookup yields CDR1 KGHSH and CDR2 LQKENI. CDR3 length: 13 residues.

The chain is built from TRBV10-3 and TRBJ2-3, with 7 positions matching TRBD1. This CDR3 comprises 14 residues. Trimming took 11 bases from V and 0 from J; bases not matched to a gene: 8. Germline V lookup: CDR1 ENHRY, CDR2 SYGVKD. In DNA, the CDR3 is TGTGCCGCCCAGACAGGGTCTAGCACAGATACGCAGTATTTT. Protein sequence: CAAQTGSSTDTQYF.

The chain has TRBV5-4 and TRBJ2-1; D call uncertain. There are 14 residues in the CDR3. Trimming took off 0 bases at V and 9 bases at J, with 13 bases between the two ends. Germline V CDR1 and CDR2: SGHNT, YYREEE (reference sequence). This CDR3 reads CASSLESIWGEQFF. The CDR3 region has the DNA TGTGCCAGCAGCTTGGAGTCCATTTGGGGTGAGCAGTTCTTC.

This clone is a singleton in its sample. The chain uses TRBV30 and TRBJ1-1; TRBD1 aligns across 8 bases. The CDR3 is 13 residues long. The germline V gene encodes CDR1 GTSNPN and CDR2 SVGIG (reference sequence). J gave up 5 bases and V 3 bases, and 5 bases lay outside the gene matches. The CDR3 here is CAWSLDRATEAFF. CDR3 coding DNA: TGTGCCTGGAGCCTGGACAGGGCTACTGAAGCTTTCTTT.